The sequence of this TCR beta chain was determined in a study of graft-versus-host responses after intestinal transplantation. At the level of the study: Transplants were multivisceral, liver-intestinal, or isolated intestinal. The whole recipient group had anti-thymocyte globulin induction followed by tacrolimus and steroids for two to four years. Study-wide results and limits: Early HvG declines after transplant were associated with peak circulating GvH clone levels.

In regard to this clone: Its antigen is unknown.

Produced via immunoSEQ multiplex PCR; TCRdb's table is partial and in-frame only. The sample has 45,000 to 55,000 clones; 91% are singletons. This CDR3 comprises 12 residues. Germline V gene data show CDR1 as MNHNY and CDR2 as SVGAGI (reference sequence). V lost 4 bases to trimming and J lost 7 bases, with 5 bases between them. This chain uses TRBV6-6 with TRBJ1-6; D unresolved. The sequence came from a human patient who received an intestinal transplant, so some T cells may come from the graft donor. The source was PBMCs, collected about 93 weeks after intestinal transplant. The CDR3 coding sequence is TGTGCCAGCAGTTTTCCCAATTCACCCCTCCACTTT. It encodes CASSFPNSPLHF.